The clone carrying this T cell receptor (beta chain) was seen ten or more times. What it binds is not known. CDR3 length: 16 residues. Germline loops: CDR1 SGHTA, CDR2 FQGNSA. V trimming: 3 bases; J trimming: 7 bases; junction bases outside the gene matches: 6. This specimen belongs to a study of response to subunit inactivated influenza vaccine. Regarding the study as a whole: Authors suggested each seasonal influenza vaccination recruits few new T cells.

One entry per CDR3 protein, called by TCRdb with MiXCR from the RT-PCR reads. The sample records 550,000 to 650,000 distinct CDR3 sequences, 12% being singletons. This sequence was found in a man over 45 who received an inactivated influenza vaccine. The J gene is TRBJ1-6, the V gene TRBV7-2, with 10 bases fitting TRBD1. This specimen was PBMCs from blood, taken on the day of vaccination. CDR3 coding DNA: TGTGCCAGCAGCTTCCTTGGACAGGGGGTGAATTCACCCCTCCACTTT. It codes for CASSFLGQGVNSPLHF.